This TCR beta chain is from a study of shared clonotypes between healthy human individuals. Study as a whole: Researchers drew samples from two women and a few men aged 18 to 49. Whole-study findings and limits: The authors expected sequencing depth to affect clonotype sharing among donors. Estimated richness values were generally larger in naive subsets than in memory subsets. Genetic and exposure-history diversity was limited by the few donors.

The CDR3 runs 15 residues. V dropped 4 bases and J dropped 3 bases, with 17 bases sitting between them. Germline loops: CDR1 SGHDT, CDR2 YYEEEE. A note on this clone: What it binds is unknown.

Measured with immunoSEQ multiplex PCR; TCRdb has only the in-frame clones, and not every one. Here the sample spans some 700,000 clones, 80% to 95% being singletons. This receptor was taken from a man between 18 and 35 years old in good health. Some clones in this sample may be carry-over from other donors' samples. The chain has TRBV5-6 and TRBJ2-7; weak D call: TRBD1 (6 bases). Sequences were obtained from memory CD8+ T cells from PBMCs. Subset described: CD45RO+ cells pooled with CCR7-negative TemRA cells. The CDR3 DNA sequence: TGTGCCAGCAGCGGGCAGGGGTCCCCTTTCTACGAGCAGTACTTC. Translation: CASSGQGSPFYEQYF.